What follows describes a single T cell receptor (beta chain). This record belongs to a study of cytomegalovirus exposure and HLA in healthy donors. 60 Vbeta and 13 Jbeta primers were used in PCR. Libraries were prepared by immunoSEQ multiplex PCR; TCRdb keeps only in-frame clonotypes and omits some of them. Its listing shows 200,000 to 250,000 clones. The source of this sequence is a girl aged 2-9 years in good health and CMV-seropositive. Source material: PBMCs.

As DNA, the CDR3 is TGTGCCAGCAGCTTTAGCGGAACTGCCTACGAGCAGTACTTC. Residues: CASSFSGTAYEQYF. The genes are TRBV7-2 and TRBJ2-7; D may be TRBD2 (6 bases). CDR1 is SGHTA, CDR2 FQGNSA, per germline. V gave up 3 bases and J gave up 2 bases, with 11 bases separating them. The CDR3 spans 14 residues.